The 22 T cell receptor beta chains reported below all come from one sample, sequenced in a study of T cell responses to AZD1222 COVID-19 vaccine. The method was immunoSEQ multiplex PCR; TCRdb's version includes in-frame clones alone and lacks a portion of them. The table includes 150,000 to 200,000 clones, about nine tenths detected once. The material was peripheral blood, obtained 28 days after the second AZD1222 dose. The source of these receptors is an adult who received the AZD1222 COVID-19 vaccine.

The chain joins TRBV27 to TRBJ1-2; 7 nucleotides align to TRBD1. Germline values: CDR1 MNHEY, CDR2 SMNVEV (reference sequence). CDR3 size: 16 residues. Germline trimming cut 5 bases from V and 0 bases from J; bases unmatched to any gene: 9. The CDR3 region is CASSQQGRVTNYGYTF. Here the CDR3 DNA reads TGTGCCAGCAGTCAACAGGGGAGGGTAACTAACTATGGCTACACCTTC.

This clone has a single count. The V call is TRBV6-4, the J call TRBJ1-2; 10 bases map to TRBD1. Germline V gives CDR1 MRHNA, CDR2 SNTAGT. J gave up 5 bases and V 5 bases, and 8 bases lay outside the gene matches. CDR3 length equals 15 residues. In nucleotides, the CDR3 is TGTGCCAGCAGTTCGTCTCCGGGACAGGGGTATGGCTACACCTTC. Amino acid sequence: CASSSSPGQGYGYTF.

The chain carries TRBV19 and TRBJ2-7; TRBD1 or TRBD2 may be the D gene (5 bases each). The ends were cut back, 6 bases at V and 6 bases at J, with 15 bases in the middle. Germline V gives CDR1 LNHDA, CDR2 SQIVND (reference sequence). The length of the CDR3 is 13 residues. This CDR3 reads CASRATPGTEQYF. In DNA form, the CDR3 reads TGTGCCAGTAGAGCAACCCCCGGGACCGAGCAGTACTTC.

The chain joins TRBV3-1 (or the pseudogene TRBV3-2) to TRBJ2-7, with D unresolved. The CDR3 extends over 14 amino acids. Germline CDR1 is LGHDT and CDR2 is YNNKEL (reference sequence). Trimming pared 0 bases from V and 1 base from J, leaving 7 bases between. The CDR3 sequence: CASSQDLGSYEQYF. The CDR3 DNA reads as TGTGCCAGCAGCCAAGATCTGGGTTCCTACGAGCAGTACTTC.

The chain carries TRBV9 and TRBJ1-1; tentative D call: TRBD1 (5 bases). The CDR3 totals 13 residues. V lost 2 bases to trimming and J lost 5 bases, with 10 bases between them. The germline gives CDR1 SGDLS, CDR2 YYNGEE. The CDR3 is CASSVDSKTEAFF. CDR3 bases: TGTGCCAGCAGCGTCGACAGTAAGACTGAAGCTTTCTTT.

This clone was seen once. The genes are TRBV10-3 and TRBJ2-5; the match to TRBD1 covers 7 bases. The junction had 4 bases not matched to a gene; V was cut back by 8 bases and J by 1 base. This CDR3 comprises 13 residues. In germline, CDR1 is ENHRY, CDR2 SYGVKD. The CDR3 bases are TGTGCCATCGGCAGGGGGTCCCAAGAGACCCAGTACTTC. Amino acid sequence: CAIGRGSQETQYF.

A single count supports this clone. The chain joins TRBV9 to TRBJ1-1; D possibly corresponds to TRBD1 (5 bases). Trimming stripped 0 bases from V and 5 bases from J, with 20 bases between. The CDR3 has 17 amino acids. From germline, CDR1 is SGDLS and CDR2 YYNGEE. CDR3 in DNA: TGTGCCAGCAGCGTAGGTCCTCAGGTGGGGGGGTGGACTGAAGCTTTCTTT. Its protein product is CASSVGPQVGGWTEAFF.

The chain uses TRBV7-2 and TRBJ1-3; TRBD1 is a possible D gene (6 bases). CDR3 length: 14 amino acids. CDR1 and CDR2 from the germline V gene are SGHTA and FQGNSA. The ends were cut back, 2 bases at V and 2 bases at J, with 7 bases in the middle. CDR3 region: CASSLRQAGNTIYF. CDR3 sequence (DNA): TGTGCCAGCAGCTTAAGACAGGCTGGAAACACCATATATTTT. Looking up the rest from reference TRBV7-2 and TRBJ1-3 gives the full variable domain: GAGVSQSPSNKVTEKGKDVELRCDPISGHTALYWYRQSLGQGLEFLIYFQGNSAPDKSGLPSDRFSAERTGGSVSTLTIQRTQQEDSAVYLCASSLRQAGNTIYFGEGSWLTVV.

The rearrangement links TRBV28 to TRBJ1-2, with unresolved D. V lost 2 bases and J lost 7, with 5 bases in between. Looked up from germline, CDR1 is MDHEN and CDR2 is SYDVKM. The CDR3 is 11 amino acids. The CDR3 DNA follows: TGTGCCAGCAGTTTACACGGTGGCTACACCTTC. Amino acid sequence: CASSLHGGYTF.

The CDR3 is CATSDSDPGGRNEQFF. Here the CDR3 DNA reads TGTGCCACCAGTGACTCTGACCCTGGAGGTCGCAATGAGCAGTTCTTC. The chain recombines TRBV24-1 with TRBJ2-1, with D perhaps matching TRBD2 (5 bases). The germline gives CDR1 KGHDR, CDR2 SFDVKD. This CDR3 has 16 residues. Trimming pared 4 bases from V and 6 bases from J, leaving 18 bases between.

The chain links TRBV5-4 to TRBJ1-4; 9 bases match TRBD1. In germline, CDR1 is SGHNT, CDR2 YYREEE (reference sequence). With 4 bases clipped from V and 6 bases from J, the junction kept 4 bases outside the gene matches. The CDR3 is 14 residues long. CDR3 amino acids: CASSEGQGDEKLFF. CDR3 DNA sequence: TGTGCCAGCAGCGAGGGACAGGGCGATGAAAAACTGTTTTTT.

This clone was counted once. The CDR3 loop reads CASSPRPNGGTEAFF. The CDR3 region has the DNA TGTGCCAGCAGCCCGAGACCGAACGGTGGCACTGAAGCTTTCTTT. The chain joins TRBV7-8 to TRBJ1-1; D ambiguous. CDR3 length: 15 amino acids. Germline values: CDR1 SGHVS, CDR2 FQNEAQ. The V and J ends lost 5 bases and 4 bases respectively, with 17 bases between them. Full variable domain (outside the CDR3, taken from reference TRBV7-8 and TRBJ1-1): GAGVSQSPRYKVAKRGQDVALRCDPISGHVSLFWYQQALGQGPEFLTYFQNEAQLDKSGLPSDRFFAERPEGSVSTLKIQRTQQEDSAVYLCASSPRPNGGTEAFFGQGTRLTVV.

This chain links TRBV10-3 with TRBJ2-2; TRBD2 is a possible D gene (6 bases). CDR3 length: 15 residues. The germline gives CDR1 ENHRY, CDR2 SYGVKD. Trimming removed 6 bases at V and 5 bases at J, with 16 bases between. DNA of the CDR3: TGTGCCATCAGCTTCTCGGGGGTAGGAACCGGGGAGCTGTTTTTT. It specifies CAISFSGVGTGELFF.

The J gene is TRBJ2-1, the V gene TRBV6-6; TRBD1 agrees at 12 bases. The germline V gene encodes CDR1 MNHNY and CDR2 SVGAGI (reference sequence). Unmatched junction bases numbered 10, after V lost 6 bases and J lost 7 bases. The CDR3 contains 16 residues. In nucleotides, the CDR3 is TGTGCCAGCAGCCTAACCGGGACAGGGGGCAAGAATGAGCAGTTCTTC. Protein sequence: CASSLTGTGGKNEQFF.

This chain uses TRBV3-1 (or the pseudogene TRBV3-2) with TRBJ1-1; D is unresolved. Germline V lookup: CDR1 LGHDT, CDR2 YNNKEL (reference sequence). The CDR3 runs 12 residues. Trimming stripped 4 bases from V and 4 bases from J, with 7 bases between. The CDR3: CASSLRPTEAFF. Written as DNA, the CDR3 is TGTGCCAGCAGCCTACGGCCCACTGAAGCTTTCTTT.

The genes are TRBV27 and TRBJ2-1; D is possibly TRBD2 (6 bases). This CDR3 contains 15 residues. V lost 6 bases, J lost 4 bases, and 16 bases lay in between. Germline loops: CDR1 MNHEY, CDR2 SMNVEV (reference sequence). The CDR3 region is CASRAIGTGYNEQFF. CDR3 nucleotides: TGTGCCAGCAGGGCGATCGGGACTGGTTACAATGAGCAGTTCTTC.

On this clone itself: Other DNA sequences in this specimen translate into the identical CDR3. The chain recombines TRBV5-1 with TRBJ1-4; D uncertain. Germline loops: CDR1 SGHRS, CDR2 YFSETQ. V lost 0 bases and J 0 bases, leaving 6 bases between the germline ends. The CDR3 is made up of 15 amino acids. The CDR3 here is CASSLEGATNEKLFF. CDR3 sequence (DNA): TGCGCCAGCAGCTTGGAAGGTGCAACTAATGAAAAACTGTTTTTT.

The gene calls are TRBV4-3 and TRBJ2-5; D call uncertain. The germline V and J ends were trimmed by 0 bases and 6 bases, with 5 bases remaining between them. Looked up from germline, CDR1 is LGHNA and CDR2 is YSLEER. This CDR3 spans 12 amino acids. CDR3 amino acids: CASSQDRQTQYF. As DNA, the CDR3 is TGCGCCAGCAGCCAAGATCGTCAGACCCAGTACTTC.

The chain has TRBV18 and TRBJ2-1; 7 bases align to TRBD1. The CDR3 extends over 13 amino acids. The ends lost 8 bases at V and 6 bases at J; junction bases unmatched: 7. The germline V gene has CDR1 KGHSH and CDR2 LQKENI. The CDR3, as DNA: TGTGCCAGCACCCTCGGGACAGTCAATGAGCAGTTCTTC. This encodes CASTLGTVNEQFF.

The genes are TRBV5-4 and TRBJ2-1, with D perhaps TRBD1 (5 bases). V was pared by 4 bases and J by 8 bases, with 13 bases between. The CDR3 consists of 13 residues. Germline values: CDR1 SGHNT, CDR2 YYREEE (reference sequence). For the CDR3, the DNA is TGTGCCAGCAGCCCATTCCCCAGGGATGAGCAGTTCTTC. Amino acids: CASSPFPRDEQFF.

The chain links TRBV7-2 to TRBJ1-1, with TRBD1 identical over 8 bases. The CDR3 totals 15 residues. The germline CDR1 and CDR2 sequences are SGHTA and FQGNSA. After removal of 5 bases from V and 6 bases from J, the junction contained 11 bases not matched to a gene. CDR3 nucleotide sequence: TGTGCCAGCAGCAACGCGGGCAGGGGGCGGTCTGAAGCTTTCTTT. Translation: CASSNAGRGRSEAFF.

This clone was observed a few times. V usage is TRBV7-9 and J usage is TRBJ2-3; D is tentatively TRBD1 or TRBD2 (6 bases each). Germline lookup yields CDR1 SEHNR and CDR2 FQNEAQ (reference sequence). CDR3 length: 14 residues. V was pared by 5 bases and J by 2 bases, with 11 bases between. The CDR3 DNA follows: TGTGCCAGCAGCGTGTCGGGGGCCACAGATACGCAGTATTTT. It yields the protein CASSVSGATDTQYF.